Detailed here is one T cell receptor beta chain. Study processing details: Nucleated cell number was recorded as an estimate derived from reference gene primer amplification. Sequencing used immunoSEQ multiplex PCR; TCRdb keeps in-frame clones, though not all of them. That table gives V, J and clone size, and the DNA gave D and trimming. The table includes about 210,000 clones, 83% detected once. V was pared by 2 bases and J by 6 bases, with 15 bases between. This CDR3 is built from 14 residues. CDR1 SGHKS and CDR2 YYEKEE come from the germline V gene (reference sequence). The sample belongs to a study of blood T cell repertoires in COVID-19. The overall study: The study drew acute and convalescent COVID-19 samples from the United States, Italy and Spain.

The chain recombines TRBV5-5 with TRBJ2-7; tentative D call: TRBD1 (7 bases). Sequenced sample: peripheral blood. The sequence was collected from a woman in her fifties or sixties with acute or convalescent COVID-19. The CDR3 spells CASSFSRQGGEQYF. The CDR3 DNA sequence: TGTGCCAGCAGCTTCTCCCGGCAGGGGGGCGAGCAGTACTTC.